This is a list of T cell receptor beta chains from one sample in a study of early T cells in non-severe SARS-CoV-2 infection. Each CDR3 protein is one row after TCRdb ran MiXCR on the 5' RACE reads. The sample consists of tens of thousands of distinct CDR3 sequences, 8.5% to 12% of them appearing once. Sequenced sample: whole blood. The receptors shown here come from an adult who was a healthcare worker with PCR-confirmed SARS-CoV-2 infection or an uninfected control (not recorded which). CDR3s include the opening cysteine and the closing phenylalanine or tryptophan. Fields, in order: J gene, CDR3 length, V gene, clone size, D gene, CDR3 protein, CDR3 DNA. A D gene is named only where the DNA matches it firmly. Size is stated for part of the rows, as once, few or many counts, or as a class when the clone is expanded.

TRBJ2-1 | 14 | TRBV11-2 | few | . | CASRDLWVVNEQFF | TGTGCCAGCAGAGACTTGTGGGTCGTCAATGAGCAGTTCTTC
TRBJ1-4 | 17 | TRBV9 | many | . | CASSVGRGYETNEKLFF | TGTGCCAGCAGCGTCGGAAGGGGGTATGAGACTAATGAAAAACTGTTTTTT
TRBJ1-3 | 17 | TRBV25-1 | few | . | CASSVFNRDPYGNTIYF | TGTGCCAGCAGTGTCTTCAACCGGGACCCCTACGGAAACACCATATATTTT
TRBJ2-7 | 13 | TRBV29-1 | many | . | CSVEDLQGSEQYF | TGCAGCGTTGAAGATCTTCAGGGGAGCGAGCAGTACTTC
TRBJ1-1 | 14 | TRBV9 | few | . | CASREWTANTEAFF | TGTGCCAGCAGGGAGTGGACAGCGAACACTGAAGCTTTCTTT
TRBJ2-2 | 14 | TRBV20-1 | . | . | CSARGGRLTGELFF | TGCAGTGCTAGAGGGGGGCGCCTCACCGGGGAGCTGTTTTTT
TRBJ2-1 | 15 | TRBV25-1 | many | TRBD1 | CASSESGTGLSEQFF | TGTGCCAGCAGTGAATCAGGGACAGGGTTGAGTGAGCAGTTCTTC
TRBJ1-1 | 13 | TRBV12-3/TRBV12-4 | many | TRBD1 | CASSLQGGTEAFF | TGTGCCAGCAGCCTGCAGGGGGGCACTGAAGCTTTCTTT
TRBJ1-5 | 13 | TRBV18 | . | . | CASSPGGWQPQHF | TGTGCCAGCTCACCAGGGGGGTGGCAGCCCCAGCATTTT
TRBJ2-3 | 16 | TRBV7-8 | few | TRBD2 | CASSLVGLAGTDTQYF | TGTGCCAGCAGCTTAGTGGGACTAGCGGGCACAGATACGCAGTATTTT
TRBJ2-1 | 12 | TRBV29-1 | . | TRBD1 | CSVQGAENLSVF | TGCAGCGTGCAGGGGGCGGAAAACTTATCTGTCTTC
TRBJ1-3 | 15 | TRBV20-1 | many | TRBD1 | CSARPTGYGGNTIYF | TGCAGTGCTAGGCCGACAGGGTACGGTGGAAACACCATATATTTT
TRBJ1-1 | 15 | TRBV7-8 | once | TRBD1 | CASSLQGAANTEAFF | TGTGCCAGCAGCTTACAGGGGGCGGCGAACACTGAAGCTTTCTTT
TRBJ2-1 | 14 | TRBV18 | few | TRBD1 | CASSLGQVGNEQFF | TGTGCCAGCTCACTAGGACAGGTCGGAAATGAGCAGTTCTTC
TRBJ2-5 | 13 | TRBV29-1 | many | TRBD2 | CSVFGSGQETQYF | TGCAGCGTTTTCGGTAGCGGGCAAGAGACCCAGTACTTC
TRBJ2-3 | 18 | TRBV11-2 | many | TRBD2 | CASSLGGLAVLRTDTQYF | TGTGCCAGCAGCTTAGGTGGACTAGCGGTCCTGCGCACAGATACGCAGTATTTT
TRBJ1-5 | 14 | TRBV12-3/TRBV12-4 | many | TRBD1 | CASSLGTGVQPQHF | TGTGCCAGCAGTTTAGGGACAGGGGTACAGCCCCAGCATTTT
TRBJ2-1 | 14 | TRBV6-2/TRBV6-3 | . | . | CASRSLQPGNEQFF | TGTGCCAGCAGGTCCCTGCAGCCGGGGAATGAGCAGTTCTTC
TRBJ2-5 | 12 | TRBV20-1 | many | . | CSAGLSEETQYF | TGCAGTGCTGGACTGTCGGAAGAGACCCAGTACTTC
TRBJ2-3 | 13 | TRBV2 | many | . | CASSGSGADTQYF | TGTGCCAGCAGTGGGAGCGGAGCAGATACGCAGTATTTT
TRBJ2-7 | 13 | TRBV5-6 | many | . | CASSYDRSYEQYF | TGTGCCAGCAGCTACGACCGATCCTACGAGCAGTACTTC
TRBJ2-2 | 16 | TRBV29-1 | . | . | CSVEDPGGDNTGELFF | TGCAGCGTTGAAGACCCAGGGGGGGACAACACCGGGGAGCTGTTTTTT
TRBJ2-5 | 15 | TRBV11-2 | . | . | CASSLSAGTQETQYF | TGTGCCAGCAGCTTAAGCGCGGGGACCCAAGAGACCCAGTACTTC
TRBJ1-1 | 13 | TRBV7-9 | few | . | CASSLRADTEAFF | TGTGCCAGCAGCTTACGCGCGGATACTGAAGCTTTCTTT
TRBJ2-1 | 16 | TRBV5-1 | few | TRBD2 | CASSLPPSGSAYEQFF | TGCGCCAGCAGCTTACCCCCTAGCGGGAGTGCTTATGAGCAGTTCTTC
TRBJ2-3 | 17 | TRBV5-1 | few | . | CASSFVGRPRQADTQYF | TGCGCCAGCAGCTTCGTTGGACGTCCTAGGCAGGCAGATACGCAGTATTTT
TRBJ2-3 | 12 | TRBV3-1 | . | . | CASSQGVDTQYF | TGTGCCAGCAGCCAAGGGGTAGATACGCAGTATTTT
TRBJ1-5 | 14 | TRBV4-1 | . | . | CASSQGLVRKPQHF | TGCGCCAGCAGCCAAGGGCTGGTTCGGAAGCCCCAGCATTTT
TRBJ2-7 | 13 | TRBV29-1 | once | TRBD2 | CSVSGGAPSEQYF | TGCAGCGTATCGGGGGGGGCCCCCTCCGAGCAGTACTTC
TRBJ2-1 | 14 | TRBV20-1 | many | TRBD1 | CSATDRGRGDEQFF | TGCAGTGCAACGGACAGGGGGCGCGGGGATGAGCAGTTCTTC
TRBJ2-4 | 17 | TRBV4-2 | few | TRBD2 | CASSQELAGGPGDIQYF | TGTGCCAGCAGCCAAGAGTTAGCGGGAGGGCCGGGGGACATTCAGTACTTC
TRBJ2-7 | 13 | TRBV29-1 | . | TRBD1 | CSTARDRGYEQYF | TGCAGCACAGCCCGGGACAGGGGTTACGAGCAGTACTTC
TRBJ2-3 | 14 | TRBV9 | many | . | CASSVGAQSDTQYF | TGTGCCAGCAGCGTAGGAGCTCAGTCAGATACGCAGTATTTT
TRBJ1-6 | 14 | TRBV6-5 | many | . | CASSAGTDGSPLHF | TGTGCCAGCAGTGCCGGGACGGACGGATCACCCCTCCACTTT
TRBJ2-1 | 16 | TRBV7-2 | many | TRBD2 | CASSSRTSGRYNEQFF | TGTGCCAGCAGCTCTCGGACTAGCGGCCGATACAATGAGCAGTTCTTC
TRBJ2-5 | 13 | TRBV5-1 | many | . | CASTRGGIETQYF | TGCGCCAGCACCCGAGGGGGGATAGAGACCCAGTACTTC
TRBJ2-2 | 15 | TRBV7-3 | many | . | CASSLTARNTGELFF | TGTGCCAGCAGCTTAACAGCCCGGAACACCGGGGAGCTGTTTTTT
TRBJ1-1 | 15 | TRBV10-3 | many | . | CAISEPSISNTEAFF | TGTGCCATCAGTGAGCCGTCCATTTCGAACACTGAAGCTTTCTTT
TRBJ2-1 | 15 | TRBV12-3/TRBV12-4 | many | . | CASRSGQYVGNEQFF | TGTGCCAGCAGGAGCGGACAGTACGTTGGAAATGAGCAGTTCTTC
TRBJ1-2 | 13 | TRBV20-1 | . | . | CSARYLETHGYTF | TGCAGTGCTAGATACCTTGAGACGCATGGCTACACCTTC
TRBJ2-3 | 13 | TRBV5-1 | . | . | CASSYDRTNTQYF | TGCGCCAGCAGCTATGACAGAACGAATACGCAGTATTTT
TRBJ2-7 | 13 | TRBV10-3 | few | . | CAISGTATYEQYF | TGTGCCATCAGTGGTACTGCTACCTACGAGCAGTACTTC
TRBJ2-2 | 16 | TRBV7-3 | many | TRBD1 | CASSSFGTANTGELFF | TGTGCCAGCAGCTCATTCGGGACAGCGAACACCGGGGAGCTGTTTTTT
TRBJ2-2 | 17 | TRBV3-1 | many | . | CASSPSWEAGITGELFF | TGTGCCAGCAGCCCCTCGTGGGAGGCGGGTATCACCGGGGAGCTGTTTTTT
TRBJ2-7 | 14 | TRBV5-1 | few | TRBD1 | CASSEGQGSREQYF | TGCGCCAGCAGCGAGGGACAGGGTTCGCGCGAGCAGTACTTC
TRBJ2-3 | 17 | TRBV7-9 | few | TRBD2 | CASSLASGGLPGDTQYF | TGTGCCAGCAGCTTAGCGAGCGGGGGGCTTCCTGGCGATACGCAGTATTTT
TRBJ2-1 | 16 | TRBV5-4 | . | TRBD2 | CASSPQTSGVYNEQFF | TGTGCCAGCAGTCCACAGACTAGCGGGGTCTACAATGAGCAGTTCTTC
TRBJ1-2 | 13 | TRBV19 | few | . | CASTWTESYGYTF | TGTGCCAGTACTTGGACGGAATCCTATGGCTACACCTTC
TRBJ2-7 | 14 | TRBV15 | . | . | CATSRAGTPYEQYF | TGTGCCACCAGCAGAGCCGGGACGCCTTACGAGCAGTACTTC
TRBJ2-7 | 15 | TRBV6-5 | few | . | CASSYPGTVKNEQYF | TGTGCCAGCAGTTACCCAGGGACCGTTAAGAATGAGCAGTACTTC
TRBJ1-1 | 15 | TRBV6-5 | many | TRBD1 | CASSYTGTGGTEAFF | TGTGCCAGCAGTTACACCGGGACAGGGGGCACTGAAGCTTTCTTT